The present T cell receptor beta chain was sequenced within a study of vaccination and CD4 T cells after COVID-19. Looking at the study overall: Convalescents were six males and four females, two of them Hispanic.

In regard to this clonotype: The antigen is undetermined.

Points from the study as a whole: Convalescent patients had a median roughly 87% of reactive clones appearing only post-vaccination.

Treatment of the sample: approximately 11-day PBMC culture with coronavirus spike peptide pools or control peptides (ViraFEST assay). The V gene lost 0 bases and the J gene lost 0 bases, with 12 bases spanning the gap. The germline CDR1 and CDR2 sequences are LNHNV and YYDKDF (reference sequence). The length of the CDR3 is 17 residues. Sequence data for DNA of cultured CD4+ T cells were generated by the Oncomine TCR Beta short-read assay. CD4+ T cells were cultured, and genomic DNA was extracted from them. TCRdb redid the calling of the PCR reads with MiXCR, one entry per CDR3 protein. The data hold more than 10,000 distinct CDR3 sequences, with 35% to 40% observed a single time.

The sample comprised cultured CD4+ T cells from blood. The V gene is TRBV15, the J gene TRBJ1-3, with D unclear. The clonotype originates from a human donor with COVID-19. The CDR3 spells CATSREAGRDSGNTIYF. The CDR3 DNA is TGTGCCACCAGCAGAGAGGCAGGAAGGGACTCTGGAAACACCATATATTTT.